This T cell receptor (beta chain) was recovered during a study of T cell repertoires in cytomegalovirus infection. This clonotype turned up a few times. Its target is not known. CDR3 length: 14 amino acids. CDR1 is LNHDA and CDR2 is SQIVND in the germline V gene (reference sequence). The V segment lost 6 bases and the J segment 5 bases; nucleotides outside the gene matches: 6. Findings and caveats of the study: Public TCR beta family frequency separated CMV-and-HLA carriers, including in an independent cohort.

In TCRdb, the reads were re-called with MiXCR into one record per CDR3 protein. The sample shows 250,000 to 300,000 distinct CDR3 sequences, around 20% of them seen only once. V gene TRBV19 combines with J gene TRBJ2-4; 8 bases agree with TRBD1. The receptor comes from a human donor in good health (CMV status not recorded). Some clones in this sample may be carry-over from other donors' samples. The material was cultured PBMCs, obtained from culture after CMV antigen stimulation. This chain's CDR3 is CASSYGQGQNIQYF. The CDR3 DNA follows: TGTGCCAGTAGCTACGGACAGGGACAAAACATTCAGTACTTC.